These 25 T cell receptor beta chains originate from one sample sequenced in a study of vaccination effects on CD4 cells after COVID-19. The authors isolated CD4+ T cells after about 10 days of culture. Each person got two doses of an mRNA SARS-CoV-2 vaccine, BNT162b2 or mRNA-1273. Antigens for these TCRs are unknown. Libraries were prepared by immunoSEQ multiplex PCR; TCRdb keeps only in-frame clonotypes and omits some of them. The sample records 45,000 to 65,000 clones, nearly 80% being singletons. This sample comprised CD4+ T cells from PBMCs cultured without peptide, obtained after COVID-19 vaccination. The source is a human donor who received a COVID-19 vaccine.

Written as DNA, the CDR3 is TGTGCCAGCAGCTTGAGAGAGACCCAGTACTTC. It translates to CASSLRETQYF. This rearrangement joins TRBV5-4 to TRBJ2-5, with D uncertain. This CDR3 is built from 11 residues. Germline V gives CDR1 SGHNT, CDR2 YYREEE (reference sequence). V shed 1 base and J shed 4 bases, with 2 bases lying between them. The full variable domain, in which reference TRBV5-4 and TRBJ2-5 provide the parts outside the CDR3, is ETGVTQSPTHLIKTRGQQVTLRCSSQSGHNTVSWYQQALGQGPQFIFQYYREEENGRGNFPPRFSGLQFPNYSSELNVNALELDDSALYLCASSLRETQYFGPGTRLLVL.

The chain carries TRBV21-1 and TRBJ2-7; the tabulated D call, TRBD1, remains unverified against the DNA. TRBV21-1 is a recognized pseudogene. This CDR3 has 14 amino acids. CDR3 protein: CASSKGDRGAEQYF. The CDR3 DNA reads as TGTGCCAGCAGCAAAGGGGACAGGGGTGCCGAGCAGTACTTC.

This clone occurred a few times. The chain recombines TRBV19 with TRBJ1-2, with 8 bases matching TRBD1. The CDR3 has 14 amino acids. The ends lost 4 bases at V and 3 bases at J; junction bases unmatched: 4. Germline V lookup: CDR1 LNHDA, CDR2 SQIVND (reference sequence). As DNA, the CDR3 is TGTGCCAGTAGTACTCCGGGACAGGACTATGGCTACACCTTC. Translated, it gives CASSTPGQDYGYTF.

The J gene is TRBJ2-2, the V gene TRBV30, with D perhaps TRBD2 (5 bases). Deletions cut 5 bases from V and 0 bases from J, with 16 bases between. The CDR3 is made up of 16 amino acids. In germline, CDR1 is GTSNPN, CDR2 SVGIG (reference sequence). The CDR3 spells CAWGPAELTNTGELFF. CDR3 DNA: TGTGCCTGGGGCCCAGCGGAATTAACGAACACCGGGGAGCTGTTTTTT.

The chain links TRBV6-2 or TRBV6-3 to TRBJ1-2; D is undetermined. Germline V gene lookup returns CDR1 MNHEY and CDR2 SVGEGT. CDR3 length: 11 residues. The V end was cut by 5 bases, the J end by 6 bases, with 7 bases between. In DNA form, the CDR3 reads TGTGCCAGCAGTAGGGCGGATGGCTACACCTTC. As protein: CASSRADGYTF.

The chain has TRBV20-1 and TRBJ1-5; the D gene is possibly TRBD1 (6 bases). Germline lookup yields CDR1 DFQATT and CDR2 SNEGSKA (reference sequence). The CDR3 has 14 amino acids. Trimming pared 3 bases from V and 0 bases from J, leaving 9 bases between. Written as DNA, the CDR3 is TGCAGTGCTAGTGGGGGCACTAGCAATCAGCCCCAGCATTTT. Translating gives CSASGGTSNQPQHF.

The chain links TRBV6-1 to TRBJ1-2; TRBD1 is a possible D gene (6 bases). V was clipped by 8 bases and J by 3 bases, with 13 bases between them. The CDR3 has 13 amino acids. CDR1 is MNHNS and CDR2 is SASEGT in the germline V gene. The CDR3 reads CASDGGADYGYTF. Written as DNA, the CDR3 is TGTGCCAGCGATGGGGGCGCGGACTATGGCTACACCTTC.

This chain links TRBV6-2 or TRBV6-3 with TRBJ1-2, with D perhaps TRBD1 (5 bases). The CDR3 is 15 amino acids. V lost 5 bases to trimming and J lost 8 bases, with 21 bases between them. CDR1 MNHEY and CDR2 SVGEGT come from the germline V gene. CDR3 amino acids: CASSPRGSAGNGYTF. Here the CDR3 DNA reads TGTGCCAGCAGTCCGAGGGGCAGTGCGGGGAACGGCTACACCTTC.

This rearrangement joins TRBV6-2 or TRBV6-3 to TRBJ2-2; D gene unclear. This CDR3 contains 12 residues. Between the trimmed V and J ends, which lost 6 bases and 8 bases, there was a span of 10 bases. Germline lookup yields CDR1 MNHEY and CDR2 SVGEGT. CDR3 in DNA: TGTGCCAGCAGCCAGCAAGTAGGGGAGCTGTTTTTT. It specifies CASSQQVGELFF.

V gene TRBV3-1 (or the pseudogene TRBV3-2) combines with J gene TRBJ2-1; 7 bases match TRBD1. CDR1 is LGHDT, CDR2 YNNKEL, per germline (reference sequence). This CDR3 is 16 amino acids long. V shed 1 base and J 3 bases; nucleotides not matched to a gene: 6. The DNA of the CDR3 is TGTGCCAGCAGCCAAGTTGGGACAGCCATCTACAATGAGCAGTTCTTC. Translation: CASSQVGTAIYNEQFF.

This rearrangement joins TRBV28 to TRBJ1-2; possible D gene TRBD1, 6 bases. Trimming shortened V by 3 bases and J by 8 bases, and 16 bases separated the two germline ends. From germline, CDR1 is MDHEN and CDR2 SYDVKM. The CDR3 is 14 residues long. This CDR3 is CASSFRGALGGYTF. The CDR3 DNA is TGTGCCAGCAGTTTCCGGGGGGCTCTTGGGGGCTACACCTTC.

The chain carries TRBV6-8 and TRBJ2-2; D gene unclear. The V and J ends lost 6 bases and 1 base respectively, with 9 bases between them. The length of the CDR3 is 14 residues. The V gene's germline CDR1 is MNHGY and CDR2 SAAAGT. The CDR3 here is CASSYGKNTGELFF. CDR3 nucleotide sequence: TGTGCCAGCAGCTATGGGAAGAACACCGGGGAGCTGTTTTTT.

The sample holds one count of this clone. This chain uses TRBV29-1 with TRBJ2-7, with D perhaps matching TRBD1 (5 bases). Germline CDR1 reads SQVTM; CDR2 reads ANQGSEA. The CDR3 contains 14 residues. V dropped 0 bases and J dropped 1 base, with 10 bases sitting between them. The CDR3 coding sequence is TGCAGCGTTGAAGAAGATGCAGGGTCCTACGAGCAGTACTTC. Amino acids: CSVEEDAGSYEQYF.

The chain combines TRBV6-6 with TRBJ1-3; 7 positions agree with TRBD1. The V gene's germline CDR1 is MNHNY and CDR2 SVGAGI (reference sequence). CDR3 length equals 19 residues. V dropped 6 bases and J dropped 0; count of bases not matched to a gene: 17. CDR3 bases: TGTGCCAGCAGCCGAAGCGGGACAGCCAGTTTCTCCTCTGGAAACACCATATATTTT. Protein product: CASSRSGTASFSSGNTIYF.

This chain joins TRBV12-3 or TRBV12-4 and TRBJ2-3, with D perhaps TRBD1 or TRBD2 (6 bases each). Trimming removed 7 bases from V and 10 bases from J, with 15 bases in between. The CDR3 runs to 12 residues. CDR3 nucleotides: TGTGCCAGCACCCTAGGGGGAGGTCCGCAGTATTTT. This translates into CASTLGGGPQYF.

The chain has TRBV6-4 and TRBJ2-1; D might be TRBD1 (6 bases). CDR1 is MRHNA, CDR2 SNTAGT, per germline. The CDR3 runs 14 residues. V lost 0 bases, J lost 8 bases, and 11 bases lay in between. The CDR3 DNA is TGTGCCAGCAGTGACTCGGGGGCTGGGGATGAGCAGTTCTTC. Residues: CASSDSGAGDEQFF.

The chain carries TRBV6-1 and TRBJ1-4, with a possible D match to TRBD1 (5 bases). This CDR3 is 10 amino acids long. Trimming removed 10 bases at V and 7 bases at J, with 7 bases between. Germline CDR1 MNHNS, CDR2 SASEGT. The CDR3 protein is CAIGGEKLFF. In DNA, the CDR3 is TGTGCCATCGGGGGTGAAAAACTGTTTTTT.

CDR3: CASSMGAPGELFF. Written as DNA, the CDR3 is TGTGCCAGTAGTATGGGGGCGCCCGGGGAGCTGTTTTTT. The chain has TRBV19 and TRBJ2-2; weak D call: TRBD1 (6 bases). This CDR3 is built from 13 residues. Germline V lookup: CDR1 LNHDA, CDR2 SQIVND (reference sequence). V lost 3 bases and J 6 bases, leaving 8 bases between the germline ends.

The chain is built from TRBV10-3 and TRBJ1-6; TRBD1 matches at 10 bases. CDR1 is ENHRY and CDR2 is SYGVKD in the germline V gene. V lost 6 bases and J lost 8; bases outside the gene matches: 10. The CDR3 spans 16 residues. CDR3 sequence reads: CAISRETGGSYSPLHF. As DNA, the CDR3 is TGTGCCATCAGCCGGGAGACAGGGGGCTCTTATTCACCCCTCCACTTT.

The gene calls are TRBV5-4 and TRBJ2-2; 14 nucleotides align to TRBD2. V was clipped by 10 bases and J by 4 bases; unmatched bases: 9. This CDR3 has 16 amino acids. The germline V gene has CDR1 SGHNT and CDR2 YYREEE (reference sequence). The chain's CDR3 is CAGGTSGSRSTGELFF. CDR3 DNA sequence: TGTGCCGGGGGGACTAGCGGGAGTCGGAGCACCGGGGAGCTGTTTTTT.

V is TRBV25-1 and J is TRBJ1-1; D not resolved. CDR1 is MGHDK and CDR2 is SYGVNS in the germline V gene. The CDR3 is made up of 11 amino acids. Trimming took off 6 bases at V and 3 bases at J, with 5 bases between the two ends. The CDR3 protein is CASRVHTEAFF. CDR3 DNA: TGTGCCAGCAGGGTACACACTGAAGCTTTCTTT.

The chain recombines TRBV5-1 with TRBJ2-1, with D unresolved. This CDR3 region has 14 residues. Germline assignment: CDR1 SGHRS and CDR2 YFSETQ. V was cut by 7 bases and J by 2 bases, with 13 bases left in between. The CDR3 is CASQADIAYNEQFF. CDR3 in DNA: TGCGCCAGCCAAGCAGATATCGCCTACAATGAGCAGTTCTTC. The full variable domain, rest sourced from reference TRBV5-1 and TRBJ2-1, is KAGVTQTPRYLIKTRGQQVTLSCSPISGHRSVSWYQQTPGQGLQFLFEYFSETQRNKGNFPGRFSGRQFSNSRSEMNVSTLELGDSALYLCASQADIAYNEQFFGPGTRLTVL.

V and J are TRBV4-2 and TRBJ2-3; perhaps D is TRBD1 or TRBD2 (5 bases each). Germline V gives CDR1 LGHNA, CDR2 YNFKEQ. CDR3 size: 16 residues. The V gene lost 1 base and the J gene lost 4 bases, with 15 bases spanning the gap. CDR3 region: CASSQGGFRGADTQYF. The CDR3 coding sequence is TGTGCCAGCAGCCAAGGTGGCTTCAGAGGGGCAGATACGCAGTATTTT.

The chain uses TRBV6-2 or TRBV6-3 and TRBJ1-5, with 10 bases matching TRBD1. The CDR3 is made up of 17 amino acids. Germline V gene data show CDR1 as MNHEY and CDR2 as SVGEGT. V gave up 6 bases and J gave up 9 bases; unmatched junction bases: 17. CDR3 amino acids: CASSEMPTGGERRPQHF. Written as DNA, the CDR3 is TGTGCCAGCAGCGAAATGCCGACAGGGGGCGAACGTCGGCCCCAGCATTTT.

This clone was observed a handful of times. The chain joins TRBV4-1 to TRBJ1-5, with a possible D match to TRBD1 (5 bases). This CDR3 contains 16 residues. Germline V gene data show CDR1 as MGHRA and CDR2 as YSYEKL. V lost 0 bases to trimming and J lost 4 bases, with 13 bases between them. The CDR3 loop is CASSQEFRGLNQPQHF. CDR3 sequence (DNA): TGCGCCAGCAGCCAAGAGTTTCGGGGCCTTAATCAGCCCCAGCATTTT.